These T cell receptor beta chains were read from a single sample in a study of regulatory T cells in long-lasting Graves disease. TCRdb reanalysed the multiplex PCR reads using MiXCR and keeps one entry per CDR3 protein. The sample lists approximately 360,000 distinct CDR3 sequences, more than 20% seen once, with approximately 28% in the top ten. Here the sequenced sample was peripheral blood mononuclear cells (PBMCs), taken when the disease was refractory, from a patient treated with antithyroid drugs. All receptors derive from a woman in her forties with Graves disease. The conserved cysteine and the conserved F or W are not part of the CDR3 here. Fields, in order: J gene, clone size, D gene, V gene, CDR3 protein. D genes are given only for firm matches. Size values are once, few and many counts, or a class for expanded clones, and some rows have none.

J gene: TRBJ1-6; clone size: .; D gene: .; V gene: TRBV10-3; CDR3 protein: AIGAGHNSPLH
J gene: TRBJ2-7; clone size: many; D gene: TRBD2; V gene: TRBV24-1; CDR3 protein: ATSMGRGTRSYEQY
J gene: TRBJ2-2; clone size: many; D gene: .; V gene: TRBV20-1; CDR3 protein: SGQTTYTGELF
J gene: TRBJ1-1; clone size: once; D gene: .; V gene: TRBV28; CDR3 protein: ASSFLPGGPNTEAF
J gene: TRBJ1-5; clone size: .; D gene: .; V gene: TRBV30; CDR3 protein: AWSVGGVQPQH
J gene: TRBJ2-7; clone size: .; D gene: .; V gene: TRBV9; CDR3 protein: ASSVTSSYEQY
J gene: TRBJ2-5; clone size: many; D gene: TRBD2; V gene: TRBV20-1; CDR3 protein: SARRLAGGGETQY
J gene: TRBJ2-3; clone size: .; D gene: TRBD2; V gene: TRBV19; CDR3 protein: ASSITSGYTDTQY
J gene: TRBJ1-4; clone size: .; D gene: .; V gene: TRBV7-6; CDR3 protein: ASNPMGGVDEKLF
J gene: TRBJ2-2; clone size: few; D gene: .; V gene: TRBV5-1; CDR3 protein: ASSLFSWPTGELF
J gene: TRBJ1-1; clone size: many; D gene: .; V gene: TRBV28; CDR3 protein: ASRFLENTEAF
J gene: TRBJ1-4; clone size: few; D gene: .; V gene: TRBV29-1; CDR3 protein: SVEARLF
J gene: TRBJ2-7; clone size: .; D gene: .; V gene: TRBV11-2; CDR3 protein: ASSFTNTGYEQY
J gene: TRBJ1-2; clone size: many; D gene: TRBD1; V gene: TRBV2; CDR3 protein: ASSPGQGASGYT
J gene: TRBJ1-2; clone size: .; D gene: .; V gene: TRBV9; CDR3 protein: ASSVAPGSNYGYT
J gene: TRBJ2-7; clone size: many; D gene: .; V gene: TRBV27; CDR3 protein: ASRPRLGGWYEQY
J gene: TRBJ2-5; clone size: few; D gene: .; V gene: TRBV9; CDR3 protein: ASSVHLQETQY
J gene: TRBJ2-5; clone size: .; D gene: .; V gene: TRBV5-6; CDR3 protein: ASSWIEGETQY
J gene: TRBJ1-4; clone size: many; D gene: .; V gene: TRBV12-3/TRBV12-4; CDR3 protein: ASSSSLSVGKEKLF
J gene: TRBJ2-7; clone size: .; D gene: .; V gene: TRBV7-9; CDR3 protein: ASSPRGRGISYEQY
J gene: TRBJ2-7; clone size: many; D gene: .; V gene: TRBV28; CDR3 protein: ASSSQGRGRYEQY
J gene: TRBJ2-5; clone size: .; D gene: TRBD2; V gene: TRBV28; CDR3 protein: ASSQAASGRGTQY
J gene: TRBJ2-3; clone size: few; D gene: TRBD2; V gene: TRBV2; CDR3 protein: ASSQEGLAFVDTQY
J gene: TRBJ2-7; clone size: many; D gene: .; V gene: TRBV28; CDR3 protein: ASSTRENYEQY
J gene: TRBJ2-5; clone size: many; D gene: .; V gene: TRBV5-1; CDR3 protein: ASSRKDTKETQY
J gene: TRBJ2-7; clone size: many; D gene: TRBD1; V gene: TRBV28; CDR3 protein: ASSLNLGQGAEEQY
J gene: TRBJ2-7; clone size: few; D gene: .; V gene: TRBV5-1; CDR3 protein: ASSPEGGFYEQY
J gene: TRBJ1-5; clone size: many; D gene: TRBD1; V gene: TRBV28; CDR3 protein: ASSWTPASGTGPQPQH
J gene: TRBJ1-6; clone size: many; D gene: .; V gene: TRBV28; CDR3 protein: ASSFVRDNSPLH
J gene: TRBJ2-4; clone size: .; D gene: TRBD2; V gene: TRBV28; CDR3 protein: ASSVPGGNIQY
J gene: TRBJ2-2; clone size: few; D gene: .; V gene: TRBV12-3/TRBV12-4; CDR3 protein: ASSFGGRPTGELF
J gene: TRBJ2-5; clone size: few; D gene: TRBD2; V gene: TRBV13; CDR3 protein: ASSPRGTSVETQY
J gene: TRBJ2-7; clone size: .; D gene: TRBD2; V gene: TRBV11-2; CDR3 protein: ASSPGLVASEQY
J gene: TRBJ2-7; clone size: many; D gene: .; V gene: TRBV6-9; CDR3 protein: ASSYPYEQY
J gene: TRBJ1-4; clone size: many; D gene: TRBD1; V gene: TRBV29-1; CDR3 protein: SVCQPGGDEKLF
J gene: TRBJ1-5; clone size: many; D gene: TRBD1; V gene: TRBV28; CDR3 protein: ASSLRGTGRNQPQH
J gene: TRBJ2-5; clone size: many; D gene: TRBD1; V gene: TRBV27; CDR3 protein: ASRGTAQETQY
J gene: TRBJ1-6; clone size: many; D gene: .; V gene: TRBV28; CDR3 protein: ASRLGTTSTLH
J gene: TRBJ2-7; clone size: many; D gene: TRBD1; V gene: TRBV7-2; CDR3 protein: ASSSWDRQYEQY
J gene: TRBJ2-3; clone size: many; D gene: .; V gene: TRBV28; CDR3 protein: ASRSTDTQY
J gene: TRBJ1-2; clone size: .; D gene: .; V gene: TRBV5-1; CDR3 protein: ASSLDPVYEGYT
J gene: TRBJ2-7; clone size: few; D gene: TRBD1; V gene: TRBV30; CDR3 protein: AWSNGQGKAEQY
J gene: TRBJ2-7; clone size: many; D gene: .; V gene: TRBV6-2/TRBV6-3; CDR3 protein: ASTHGKEQY
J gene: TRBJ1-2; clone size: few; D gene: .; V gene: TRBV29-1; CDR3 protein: SVEVEKASRGYT
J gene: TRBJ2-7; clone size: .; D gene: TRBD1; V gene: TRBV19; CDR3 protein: ASTQGTGYSYEQY
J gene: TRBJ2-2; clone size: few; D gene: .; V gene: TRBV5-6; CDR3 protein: ASSLGVGATGELF
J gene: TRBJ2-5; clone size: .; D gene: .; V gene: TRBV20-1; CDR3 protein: SAIGSRGQETQY
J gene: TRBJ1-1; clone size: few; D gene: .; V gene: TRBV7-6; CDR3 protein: ASSLEGPPQGEAF
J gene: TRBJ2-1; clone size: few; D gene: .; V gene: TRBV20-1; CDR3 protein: SARDPVGGQGSGDEQF
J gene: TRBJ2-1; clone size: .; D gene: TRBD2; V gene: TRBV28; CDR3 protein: ASSLPGLAYNEQF
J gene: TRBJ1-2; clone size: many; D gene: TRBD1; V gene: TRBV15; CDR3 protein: ATSRDWDRADHYGYT
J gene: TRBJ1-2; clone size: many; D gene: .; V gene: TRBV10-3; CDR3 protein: AAWGTAGRGYT
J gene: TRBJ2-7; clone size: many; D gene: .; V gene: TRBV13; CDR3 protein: ASSLGAEEQY
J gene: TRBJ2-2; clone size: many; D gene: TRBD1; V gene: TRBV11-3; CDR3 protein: ASSSRTGRSGELF
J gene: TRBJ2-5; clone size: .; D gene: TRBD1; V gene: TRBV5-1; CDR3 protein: ASSSATGGRETQY
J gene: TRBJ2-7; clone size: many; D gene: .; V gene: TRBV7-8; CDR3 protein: ASSLGLSEQY
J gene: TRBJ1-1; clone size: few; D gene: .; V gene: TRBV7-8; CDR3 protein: ASSLKRGDTEAF
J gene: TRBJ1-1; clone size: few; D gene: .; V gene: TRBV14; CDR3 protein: ASSQEETEAF
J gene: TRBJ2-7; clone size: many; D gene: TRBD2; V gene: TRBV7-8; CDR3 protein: ASSRRVAGEPPYEQY
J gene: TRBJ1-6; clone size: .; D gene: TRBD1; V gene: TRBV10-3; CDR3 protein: AIPGQGNNSPLH